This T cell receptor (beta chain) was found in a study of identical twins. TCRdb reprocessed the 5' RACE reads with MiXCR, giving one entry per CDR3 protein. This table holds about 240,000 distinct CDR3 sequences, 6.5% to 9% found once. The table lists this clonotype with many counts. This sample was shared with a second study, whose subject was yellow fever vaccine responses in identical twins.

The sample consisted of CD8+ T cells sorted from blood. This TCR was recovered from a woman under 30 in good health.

CDR3 nucleotide sequence: TGTGCCAGCAGTGAAAGTGGTTTCGAGGAGACCCAGTACTTC. Amino acid sequence: CASSESGFEETQYF. The J gene is TRBJ2-5, the V gene TRBV2; the D is unclear. The CDR3 runs to 14 residues. Per germline, CDR1 SNHLY and CDR2 FYNNEI. Trimming removed 2 bases from V and 5 bases from J, with 12 bases in between.